The sequence of this T cell receptor beta chain was determined in a study of post-analysis software for immune sequencing data. Germline V gene sequence: CDR1 MNHEY, CDR2 SVGAGI. With 7 bases removed from V and 4 bases from J, the gap between germline ends came to 17 bases. CDR3 length: 15 residues. As to this clonotype: What it binds is not known.

Study results and caveats: Patients had higher frequencies than controls of about 5 TRBV segments, including TRBV5-6, TRBV5-1 and TRBV20-1.

Unique molecular identifiers were present in the TCR beta cDNA libraries. Using its own MiXCR run on the PCR reads, TCRdb lists one record per CDR3 protein. The sample records some 690,000 distinct CDR3 sequences, 55% to 60% being singletons. This clonotype originated in a girl aged 2-10 years with multiple sclerosis. The sequenced sample consisted of blood. The V gene is TRBV6-5, the J gene TRBJ2-1; TRBD1 is a possible D gene (6 bases). CDR3 loop: CASTLGQRLYNEQFF. CDR3 DNA sequence: TGTGCCAGCACTCTAGGACAGAGGTTGTACAATGAGCAGTTCTTC.